This paragraph covers one TCR beta chain sequence. Its antigen remains unidentified. The germline V and J ends were trimmed by 7 bases and 2 bases, with 12 bases remaining between them. Germline values: CDR1 SGDLS, CDR2 YYNGEE. This CDR3 comprises 13 residues. Treatment denoted: oral pan-JAK inhibitor, 5-10 mg twice daily. This specimen belongs to a study of CD8+ T cells in alopecia areata. General study results and limits: The presence of one nonresponder keeps the tie between baseline CD8+ expansion and response uncertain. Scalp and blood samples kept many expanded lesional clones throughout tofacitinib. Clarity of TCR sharing across patients fell short of that in mice, possibly HLA-related.

RNA, once extracted, was reverse transcribed into cDNA for use as the sequencing template. Measured with immunoSEQ multiplex PCR; TCRdb has only the in-frame clones, and not every one. The sample records about 210,000 clones, over 60% being singletons. The input for sequencing was CD4+ T cells sorted from blood, taken at week 4, from a patient treated with tofacitinib. The V call is TRBV9, the J call TRBJ1-1; D is possibly TRBD1 (5 bases). This TCR derives from a human donor with alopecia areata. CDR3 coding DNA: TGTGCCAGCGGGACCAGTACAAACACTGAAGCTTTCTTT. Translated, it gives CASGTSTNTEAFF.